The entry that follows covers one TCR beta chain sequence. Its antigen is not identified. This entry belongs to a study of shared clonotypes between healthy human individuals. Study results and caveats: Sorted-subset sequencing, rarefaction showed, was incomplete despite large depth.

The CDR3 extends over 17 amino acids. Trimming took off 4 bases at V and 12 bases at J, with 25 bases between the two ends. Profiled with immunoSEQ multiplex PCR; TCRdb holds only in-frame clones, not every one. The sample lists some 1 million clones, approximately 70% occurring once. The material sequenced was memory CD4+ T cells sorted from blood. Subset in this sample: CD45RA-negative fraction. V is TRBV23-1 and J is TRBJ1-6, with D hard to call. TRBV23-1 is known as an ORF, though its function is uncertain. The TCR sequence derives from a man younger than 35 in good health. The CDR3 loop reads CASSRALEDGPTLPLHF. CDR3 in DNA: TGCGCCAGCAGTCGGGCCTTGGAGGACGGCCCAACTTTACCCCTCCACTTT.